The clone carrying this TCR beta chain has just a few counts. The data derive from a study of blood T cell repertoires in COVID-19. Under the authors' procedure: Estimates of nucleated cell counts were drawn from the amplification of reference gene primers. Data came from immunoSEQ multiplex PCR; TCRdb stores just in-frame clones and leaves some out. Clonal size and the V and J genes are those of that table, whereas D and trimming came from the DNA. This sample has over 150,000 clones, with around 82% found just once. The sample was peripheral blood. This TCR came from a man older than 75 with COVID-19, enrolled during active disease.

CDR3 in amino acids: CASSLGSGGRTDTQYF. Here the CDR3 DNA reads TGCGCCAGCAGCTTGGGAAGCGGGGGGCGCACAGATACGCAGTATTTT. The chain uses TRBV5-1 and TRBJ2-3, with 9 positions matching TRBD2. The CDR3 consists of 16 residues. Germline V gives CDR1 SGHRS, CDR2 YFSETQ. V shed 0 bases and J 1 base; nucleotides not matched to a gene: 3.